These 22 T cell receptor beta chains were all obtained from the same sample, sequenced in a study of identical twins. TCRdb re-called the 5' RACE reads with MiXCR, one entry per CDR3 protein. The table includes 350,000 to 450,000 distinct CDR3 sequences, around a sixth detected once. Sequenced input: naive T cells sorted from blood. These receptors were collected from a man in his fifties in good health.

This clonotype was seen a handful of times. The gene calls are TRBV5-1 and TRBJ2-5, with 8 bases identical to TRBD2. CDR1 and CDR2 (germline): SGHRS, YFSETQ. The CDR3 is 15 residues long. V gave up 4 bases and J gave up 1 base; unmatched junction bases: 6. The CDR3 protein is CASSEVGGAQETQYF. The CDR3, as DNA: TGCGCCAGCAGCGAAGTCGGGGGGGCCCAAGAGACCCAGTACTTC.

V is TRBV30 and J is TRBJ2-1; D not resolved. CDR3 length: 13 amino acids. Germline V gene lookup returns CDR1 GTSNPN and CDR2 SVGIG (reference sequence). The V end lost 5 bases, the J end lost 2 bases, and 10 bases lay between the germline ends. CDR3 nucleotides: TGTGCCTGGTGCCGGCCCCCCTACAATGAGCAGTTCTTC. Its translation is CAWCRPPYNEQFF.

Many counts were recorded for this clonotype. The V and J genes are TRBV4-3 and TRBJ1-1; 8 nucleotides line up with TRBD1. Unmatched junction bases numbered 10, after V lost 0 bases and J lost 1 base. In germline, CDR1 is LGHNA, CDR2 YSLEER. CDR3 length: 18 amino acids. CDR3 coding DNA: TGCGCCAGCAGCCAAGAGGAGGGTCCCGGGACAGGGAACACTGAAGCTTTCTTT. Its translation is CASSQEEGPGTGNTEAFF.

This chain uses TRBV29-1 with TRBJ2-3; TRBD1 agrees at 8 bases. The germline V gene has CDR1 SQVTM and CDR2 ANQGSEA. V shed 6 bases and J 1 base; nucleotides not matched to a gene: 3. This CDR3 spans 13 amino acids. CDR3 protein: CSVQGQGTDTQYF. The CDR3 DNA is TGCAGCGTCCAGGGACAGGGCACAGATACGCAGTATTTT.

This clonotype was observed a handful of times. The rearrangement uses TRBV20-1 and TRBJ2-7; 8 bases match TRBD2. CDR3 length equals 14 residues. J gave up 3 bases and V 4 bases, and 8 bases lay outside the gene matches. Germline CDR1 is DFQATT and CDR2 is SNEGSKA (reference sequence). The CDR3, as DNA: TGCAGTGCTATCCAAGCGGGGGACCGCTACGAGCAGTACTTC. It is translated as CSAIQAGDRYEQYF.

This clonotype showed up many times. This chain uses TRBV2 with TRBJ2-5; 9 nucleotides line up with TRBD2. Per the germline V gene, CDR1 is SNHLY and CDR2 is FYNNEI. This CDR3 spans 13 amino acids. After removal of 6 bases from V and 4 bases from J, the junction contained 3 bases not matched to a gene. The DNA for the CDR3 is TGTGCCAGCAGCCCACTAGCGGGAGAGACCCAGTACTTC. Translating gives CASSPLAGETQYF.

This clonotype came up a few times. V gene TRBV12-3 or TRBV12-4 combines with J gene TRBJ1-1; no definite D call. The CDR3 loop spans 14 amino acids. V lost 5 bases, J lost 0 bases, and 10 bases lay in between. The DNA of the CDR3 is TGTGCCAGCAGTGACACGTCTATGAACACTGAAGCTTTCTTT. It yields the protein CASSDTSMNTEAFF.

The sample holds a few counts of this clonotype. This chain links TRBV20-1 with TRBJ1-2; 9 bases are shared with TRBD1. V shed 5 bases, J shed 2 bases, and the junction held 18 bases outside the gene matches. This CDR3 spans 18 amino acids. From germline, CDR1 is DFQATT and CDR2 SNEGSKA (reference sequence). Here the CDR3 reads CSASQRGETGGGNYGYTF. The CDR3 DNA follows: TGCAGTGCTTCCCAAAGGGGGGAGACAGGGGGAGGCAACTATGGCTACACCTTC.

The chain is built from TRBV7-9 and TRBJ2-7; D ambiguous. Looked up from germline, CDR1 is SEHNR and CDR2 is FQNEAQ (reference sequence). The CDR3 is 11 amino acids. Deletions cut 5 bases from V and 5 bases from J, with 7 bases between. The CDR3 nucleotides are TGTGCCAGCAGCCGTACTGACGAGCAGTACTTC. It is translated as CASSRTDEQYF.

This clonotype came up many times. This sequence joins TRBV4-1 and TRBJ2-5; TRBD1 is a possible D gene (5 bases). Per germline, CDR1 MGHRA and CDR2 YSYEKL. CDR3 length: 14 amino acids. Trimming shortened V by 3 bases and J by 0 bases, and 8 bases separated the two germline ends. The chain's CDR3 is CASSQMDNQETQYF. The CDR3 nucleotides read TGCGCCAGCAGCCAGATGGACAACCAAGAGACCCAGTACTTC.

The sample holds a few counts of this clonotype. The chain combines TRBV12-3 or TRBV12-4 with TRBJ2-2, with no clear D. This CDR3 is built from 16 residues. V dropped 7 bases and J dropped 1 base, with 16 bases sitting between them. The CDR3 protein is CASTFRWIGNTGELFF. The CDR3 bases are TGTGCCAGCACTTTTAGATGGATCGGGAACACCGGGGAGCTGTTTTTT.

The chain couples TRBV19 to TRBJ2-6; TRBD1 aligns across 10 bases. In germline, CDR1 is LNHDA, CDR2 SQIVND (reference sequence). Losses at the gene ends were 7 bases for V and 3 bases for J; bases not matched to a gene: 6. The CDR3 runs to 16 residues. CDR3 protein: CASIRDRGSGANVLTF. For the CDR3, the DNA is TGTGCCAGTATCCGGGACAGGGGTAGTGGGGCCAACGTCCTGACTTTC.

This clonotype was seen more than once but under ten times. The V and J genes are TRBV28 and TRBJ2-7; D unresolved. The germline V gene encodes CDR1 MDHEN and CDR2 SYDVKM. V was cut by 5 bases and J by 5 bases, with 10 bases left in between. The CDR3 has 12 residues. The CDR3 coding sequence is TGTGCCAGCAGTCCACCGATGAACGAGCAGTACTTC. Translation gives CASSPPMNEQYF.

This rearrangement joins TRBV3-1 to TRBJ2-7; 7 bases are shared with TRBD1. The CDR3 is 12 residues long. CDR1 and CDR2 from the germline V gene are LGHDT and YNNKEL (reference sequence). V lost 3 bases, J lost 6 bases, and 2 bases stayed unmatched. The CDR3, as DNA: TGTGCCAGCAGCCATTCAGGGGGCGAGCAGTACTTC. Translation: CASSHSGGEQYF.

V and J are TRBV19 and TRBJ2-3; 13 nucleotides align to TRBD2. Germline lookup yields CDR1 LNHDA and CDR2 SQIVND (reference sequence). The J segment lost 3 bases and the V segment lost 5 bases, leaving 11 bases of the junction unmatched. The CDR3 has 18 residues. In nucleotides, the CDR3 is TGTGCCAGTAGTCATAGGAAGGGACTAGCGGGAAATACAGATACGCAGTATTTT. Translating it yields CASSHRKGLAGNTDTQYF.

This clonotype was found a few times. The V call is TRBV9, the J call TRBJ2-4, with 10 bases lining up with TRBD2. V gave up 4 bases and J gave up 1 base; unmatched junction bases: 14. CDR1 SGDLS and CDR2 YYNGEE come from the germline V gene. This CDR3 is 19 amino acids long. For the CDR3, the DNA is TGTGCCAGCAGCCCCACCGGGCTAGCGGGAGAAGGGGCCAAAAACATTCAGTACTTC. Residues: CASSPTGLAGEGAKNIQYF.

On this clonotype: Its ends do not fully match the called genes, so a read error is possible. V usage is TRBV10-3 and J usage is TRBJ1-5; TRBD1 might be the D (5 bases). There are 14 residues in the CDR3. From germline, CDR1 is ENHRY and CDR2 SYGVKD. Here the CDR3 reads CAISDGPGYQPQQF. CDR3 coding DNA: TGTGCCATCAGTGATGGGCCAGGGTATCAGCCCCAGCAATTT.

The table lists this clonotype with a few counts. The chain recombines TRBV7-9 with TRBJ1-2; tentatively, D is TRBD1 (5 bases). Germline CDR1 is SEHNR and CDR2 is FQNEAQ (reference sequence). V lost 5 bases and J 2 bases, leaving 9 bases between the germline ends. The CDR3 has 13 residues. CDR3 coding DNA: TGTGCCAGCAGCCCAGGGTTGAACTATGGCTACACCTTC. It codes for CASSPGLNYGYTF. Supplemented by reference TRBV7-9 and TRBJ1-2, the full variable domain reads DTGVSQNPRHKITKRGQNVTFRCDPISEHNRLYWYRQTLGQGPEFLTYFQNEAQLEKSRLLSDRFSAERPKGSFSTLEIQRTEQGDSAMYLCASSPGLNYGYTFGSGTRLTVV.

In this sample, this clonotype turned up a few times. This rearrangement joins TRBV5-1 to TRBJ2-7; D is perhaps TRBD1 (6 bases). From germline, CDR1 is SGHRS and CDR2 YFSETQ. The germline V and J ends were trimmed by 2 bases and 5 bases, with 11 bases remaining between them. CDR3 length: 13 amino acids. The CDR3 DNA reads as TGCGCCAGCAGCTTCCCTTACAGGGACGAGCAGTACTTC. Translation: CASSFPYRDEQYF.

The rearrangement uses TRBV20-1 and TRBJ2-7; TRBD1 matches 7 bases. Trimming cost V 3 bases and J 0 bases; bases outside gene matches: 8. The germline CDR1 and CDR2 sequences are DFQATT and SNEGSKA (reference sequence). This CDR3 comprises 15 residues. In DNA form, the CDR3 reads TGCAGTGCTAGTCCTTTGACAGGGAGCTCCTACGAGCAGTACTTC. Translated: CSASPLTGSSYEQYF.

This rearrangement joins TRBV7-2 to TRBJ2-1, with TRBD2 matching 13 bases. The CDR3 consists of 16 residues. J was trimmed by 6 bases and V by 5 bases; bases with no gene match: 7. Germline CDR1 reads SGHTA; CDR2 reads FQGNSA. CDR3 bases: TGTGCCAGCAGCCTAACTAGCGGGAGGGCCGCCAATGAGCAGTTCTTC. Translating it yields CASSLTSGRAANEQFF.

There are many counts of this clonotype. This chain joins TRBV5-1 and TRBJ2-5; 7 bases fit TRBD1. V trimming: 4 bases; J trimming: 0 bases; junction bases outside the gene matches: 6. The CDR3 is 15 residues long. Germline V CDR1 and CDR2: SGHRS, YFSETQ. The CDR3 reads CASSPGQKYQETQYF. The CDR3, as DNA: TGCGCCAGCAGCCCGGGACAGAAGTACCAAGAGACCCAGTACTTC. The variable domain in full, with the rest retrieved from reference TRBV5-1 and TRBJ2-5, is KAGVTQTPRYLIKTRGQQVTLSCSPISGHRSVSWYQQTPGQGLQFLFEYFSETQRNKGNFPGRFSGRQFSNSRSEMNVSTLELGDSALYLCASSPGQKYQETQYFGPGTRLLVL.